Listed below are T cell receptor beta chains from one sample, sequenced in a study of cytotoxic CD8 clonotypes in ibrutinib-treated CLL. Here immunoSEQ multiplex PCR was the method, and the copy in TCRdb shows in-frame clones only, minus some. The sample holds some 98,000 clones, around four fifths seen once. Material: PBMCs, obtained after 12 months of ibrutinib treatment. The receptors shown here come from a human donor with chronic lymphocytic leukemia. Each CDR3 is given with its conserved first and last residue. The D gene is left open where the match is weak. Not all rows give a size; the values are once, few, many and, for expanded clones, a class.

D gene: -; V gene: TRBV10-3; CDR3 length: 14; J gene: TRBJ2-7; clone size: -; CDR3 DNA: TGTGCCATTCCACTACCGGACGGCGTCTACGAGCAGTACTTC; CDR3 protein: CAIPLPDGVYEQYF
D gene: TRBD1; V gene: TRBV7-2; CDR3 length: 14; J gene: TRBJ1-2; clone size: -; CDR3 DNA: TGTGCCAGCAGCTTAAAGGGGACAGGGGAGGGCTACACCTTC; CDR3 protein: CASSLKGTGEGYTF
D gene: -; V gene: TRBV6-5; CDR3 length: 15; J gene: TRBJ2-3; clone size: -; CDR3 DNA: TGTGCCAGCAGCCCTCGGCCCCCGGGCACAGATACGCAGTATTTT; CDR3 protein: CASSPRPPGTDTQYF
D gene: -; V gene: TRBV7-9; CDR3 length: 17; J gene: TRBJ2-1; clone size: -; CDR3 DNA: TGTGCCAGCAGCTTATGGATGGCGGCTGCAGCCTACAATGAGCAGTTCTTC; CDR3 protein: CASSLWMAAAAYNEQFF
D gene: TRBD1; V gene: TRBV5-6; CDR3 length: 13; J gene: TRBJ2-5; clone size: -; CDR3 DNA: TGTGCCAGCAGCTCGGACAGGGGAGAGACCCAGTACTTC; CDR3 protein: CASSSDRGETQYF
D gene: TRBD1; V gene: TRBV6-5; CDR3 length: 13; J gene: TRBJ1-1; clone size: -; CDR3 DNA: TGTGCCACTACAGGGGGGGCTGTGACTGAAGCTTTCTTT; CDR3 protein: CATTGGAVTEAFF
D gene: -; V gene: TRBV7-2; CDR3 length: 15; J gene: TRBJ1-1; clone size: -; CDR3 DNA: TGTGCCAGCAGCTTAACCCCGGGGCTAGACACTGAAGCTTTCTTT; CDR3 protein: CASSLTPGLDTEAFF
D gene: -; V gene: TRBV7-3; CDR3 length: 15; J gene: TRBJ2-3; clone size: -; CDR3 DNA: TGTGCCAGCAGCTTAATCGGGGGTAGCACAGATACGCAGTATTTT; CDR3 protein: CASSLIGGSTDTQYF
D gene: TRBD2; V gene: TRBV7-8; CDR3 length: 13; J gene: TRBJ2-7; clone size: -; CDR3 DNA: TGTGCCAGCAGCAAGCGGGACTTCTACGAGCAGTACTTC; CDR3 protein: CASSKRDFYEQYF
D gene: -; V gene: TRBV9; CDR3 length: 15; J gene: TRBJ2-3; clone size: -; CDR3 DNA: TGTGCCAGCAGCCCACAAGACTCGACGGGAAATACGCAGTATTTT; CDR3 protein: CASSPQDSTGNTQYF
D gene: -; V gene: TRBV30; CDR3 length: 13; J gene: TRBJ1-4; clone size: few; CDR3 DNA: TGTGCCTGGAGTGGAACAGGGTTTGAAAAACTGTTTTTT; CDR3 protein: CAWSGTGFEKLFF
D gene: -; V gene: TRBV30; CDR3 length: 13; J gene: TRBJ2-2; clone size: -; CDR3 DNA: TGTGCCTGGAGCTCCTCGAACACCGGGGAGCTGTTTTTT; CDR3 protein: CAWSSSNTGELFF
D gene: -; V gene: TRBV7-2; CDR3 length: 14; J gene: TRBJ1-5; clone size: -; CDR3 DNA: TGTGCCAGCAGCTTAATGGTTTTAAATCAGCCCCAGCATTTT; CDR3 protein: CASSLMVLNQPQHF
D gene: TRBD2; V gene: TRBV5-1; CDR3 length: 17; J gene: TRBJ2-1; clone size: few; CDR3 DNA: TGCGCCAGCAGCTTGTCACTAGCGGGGAAGTCCTACAATGAGCAGTTCTTC; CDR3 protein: CASSLSLAGKSYNEQFF
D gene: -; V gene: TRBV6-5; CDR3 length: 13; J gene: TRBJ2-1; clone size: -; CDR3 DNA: TGTGCCAGCAGTTACTATTCAGTGGGTGAGCAGTTCTTC; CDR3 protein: CASSYYSVGEQFF
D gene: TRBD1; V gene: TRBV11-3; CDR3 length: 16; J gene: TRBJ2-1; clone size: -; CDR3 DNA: TGTGCCAGCAGCTTAACACCATTAACAGGGGGCACTGAGCAGTTCTTC; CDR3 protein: CASSLTPLTGGTEQFF
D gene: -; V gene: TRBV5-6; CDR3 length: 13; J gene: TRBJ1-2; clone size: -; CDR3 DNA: TGTGCCAGCAGCCGGGATGGAGGCTATGGCTACACCTTC; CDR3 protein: CASSRDGGYGYTF
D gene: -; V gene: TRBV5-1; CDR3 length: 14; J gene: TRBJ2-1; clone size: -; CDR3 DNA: TGCGCCAGCAGCTCAACGTGGACGAACAATGAGCAGTTCTTC; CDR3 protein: CASSSTWTNNEQFF
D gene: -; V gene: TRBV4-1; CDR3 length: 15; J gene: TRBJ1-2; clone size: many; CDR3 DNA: TGTGCCAGCAGCCAGTGGACAGAGGATAACTATGGCTACACCTTC; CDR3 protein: CASSQWTEDNYGYTF
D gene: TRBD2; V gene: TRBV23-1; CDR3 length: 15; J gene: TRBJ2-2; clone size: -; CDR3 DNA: TGCGCCAGCCCCTCGCGGGGGAGAGAAGCCGGGGAGCTGTTTTTT; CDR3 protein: CASPSRGREAGELFF
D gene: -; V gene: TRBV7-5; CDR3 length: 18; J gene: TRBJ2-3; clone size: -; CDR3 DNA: TGTGCCAGAAGCCAGGGACAGGGTAATCGAAGATCGGCAGATACGCAGTATTTT; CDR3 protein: CARSQGQGNRRSADTQYF
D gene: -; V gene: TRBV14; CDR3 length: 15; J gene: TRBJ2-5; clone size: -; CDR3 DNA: TGTGCCAGCAGCAGGGTTAAGGAGGACCAAGAGACCCAGTACTTC; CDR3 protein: CASSRVKEDQETQYF
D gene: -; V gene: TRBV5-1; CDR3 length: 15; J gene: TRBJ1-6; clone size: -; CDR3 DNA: TGCGCCAGCAGCTTGGAGGGTTTGAGTAATTCACCCCTCCACTTT; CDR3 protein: CASSLEGLSNSPLHF
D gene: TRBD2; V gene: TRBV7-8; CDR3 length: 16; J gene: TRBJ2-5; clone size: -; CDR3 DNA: TGTGCCAGCAGTCCAGGGGTGGGACTAGGCCAAGAGACCCAGTACTTC; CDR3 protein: CASSPGVGLGQETQYF
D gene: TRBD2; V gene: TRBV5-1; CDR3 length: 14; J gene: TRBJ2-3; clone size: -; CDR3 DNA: TGCGCCAGCAGCCAGGGACTAGGAACAGATACGCAGTATTTT; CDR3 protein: CASSQGLGTDTQYF
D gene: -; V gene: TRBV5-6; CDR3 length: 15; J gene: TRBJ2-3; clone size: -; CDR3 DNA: TGTGCCAGCAGCCTGGGGGGGCAGCACACAGATACGCAGTATTTT; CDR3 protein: CASSLGGQHTDTQYF
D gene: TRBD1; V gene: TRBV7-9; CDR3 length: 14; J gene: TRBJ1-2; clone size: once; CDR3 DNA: TGTGCCAGCAGCTTAGCGGGGACAGGGGATGGCTACACCTTC; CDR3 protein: CASSLAGTGDGYTF
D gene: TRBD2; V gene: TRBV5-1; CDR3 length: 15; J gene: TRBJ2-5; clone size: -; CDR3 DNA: TGCGCCAGCAGCCTCCGACTAGCGGGCCAAGAGACCCAGTACTTC; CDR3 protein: CASSLRLAGQETQYF
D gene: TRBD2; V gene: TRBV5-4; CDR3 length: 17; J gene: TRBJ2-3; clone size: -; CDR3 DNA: TGTGCCAGCAGCCCCGGGACTAGCGGGGGAGGCACAGATACGCAGTATTTT; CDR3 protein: CASSPGTSGGGTDTQYF
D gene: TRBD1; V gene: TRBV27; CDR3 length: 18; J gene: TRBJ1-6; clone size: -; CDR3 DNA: TGTGCCAGCAGTTTACCCCCCGGGACAGCGGGAGGCAATTCACCCCTCCACTTT; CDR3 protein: CASSLPPGTAGGNSPLHF
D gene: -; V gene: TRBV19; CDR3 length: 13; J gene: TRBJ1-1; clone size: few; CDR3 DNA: TGTGCCAGTAGTATGAAGGAGAACACTGAAGCTTTCTTT; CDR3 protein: CASSMKENTEAFF
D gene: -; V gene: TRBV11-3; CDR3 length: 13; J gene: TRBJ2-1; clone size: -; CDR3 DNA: TGTGCCAGCAGCTTGACAGGATACAATGAGCAGTTCTTC; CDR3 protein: CASSLTGYNEQFF
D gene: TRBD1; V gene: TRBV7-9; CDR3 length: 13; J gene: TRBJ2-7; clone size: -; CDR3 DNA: TGTGCCAGCGGGCGACAGGGGATCTACGAGCAGTACTTC; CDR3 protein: CASGRQGIYEQYF
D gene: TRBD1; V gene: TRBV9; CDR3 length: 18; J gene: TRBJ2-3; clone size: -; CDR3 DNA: TGTGCCAGCAGCTTAAGACCGGGACAGGGGGCGCGTGGAGATACGCAGTATTTT; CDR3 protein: CASSLRPGQGARGDTQYF
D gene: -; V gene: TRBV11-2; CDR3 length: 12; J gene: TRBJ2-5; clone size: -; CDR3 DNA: TGTGCCAGCAGCCCACACCAAGAGACCCAGTACTTC; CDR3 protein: CASSPHQETQYF
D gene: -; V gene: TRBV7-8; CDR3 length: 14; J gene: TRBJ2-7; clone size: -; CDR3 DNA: TGTGCCAGCAGCTTAGGTCCTAAGGCCTACGAGCAGTACTTC; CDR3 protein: CASSLGPKAYEQYF
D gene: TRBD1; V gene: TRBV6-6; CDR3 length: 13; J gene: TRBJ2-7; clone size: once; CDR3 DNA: TGTGCCAGCAGTAACAGGGGTACCTACGAGCAGTACTTC; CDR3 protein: CASSNRGTYEQYF
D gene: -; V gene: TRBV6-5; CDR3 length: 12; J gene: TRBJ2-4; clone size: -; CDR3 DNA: TGTGCCAGCAGTGCCCAGGGAAACATTCAGTACTTC; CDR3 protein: CASSAQGNIQYF
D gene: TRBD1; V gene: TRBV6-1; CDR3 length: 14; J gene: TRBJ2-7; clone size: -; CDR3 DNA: TGTGCCAGCAGCTCAGACAGGGGGCTCTACGAGCAGTACTTC; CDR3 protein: CASSSDRGLYEQYF
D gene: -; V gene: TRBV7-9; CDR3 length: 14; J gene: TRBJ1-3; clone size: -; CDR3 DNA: TGTGCCAGCAGGACGGGCGGTTCGAGAAACACCATATATTTT; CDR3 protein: CASRTGGSRNTIYF